Below, 28 T cell receptor beta chains from the same sample are listed, as sequenced in a study of T cells in Graves' hyperthyroidism and ophthalmopathy. The source material, RNA transcripts, was used to amplify TCR beta CDR3 regions. With the HTBI primer set, the TCR CDR3 went through a first round of RT-PCR. TCRdb reprocessed the multiplex PCR reads via MiXCR and lists one record per CDR3 protein. The sample gives 750,000 to 950,000 distinct CDR3 sequences, approximately 40% of which show up once; about 8.9% is in the top ten. Sequencing was done on a sample of blood. The receptor source for this set is a man aged 18 to 29 with Graves' hyperthyroidism.

This clonotype was seen many times. The chain combines TRBV19 with TRBJ1-3; D gene ambiguous. The CDR3 is 13 amino acids. Trimming stripped 4 bases from V and 8 bases from J, with 12 bases between. Germline V gene sequence: CDR1 LNHDA, CDR2 SQIVND (reference sequence). CDR3 coding DNA: TGTGCCAGTAGTACCTATTTCTGGGACACCATATATTTT. Translating gives CASSTYFWDTIYF.

The chain employs TRBV20-1 and TRBJ2-7; 15 nucleotides agree with TRBD2. The CDR3 sequence is 14 residues long. Germline V gene sequence: CDR1 DFQATT, CDR2 SNEGSKA (reference sequence). Germline trimming cut 3 bases from V and 6 bases from J; bases unmatched to any gene: 3. The CDR3 sequence: CSASLGLAGGEQYF. Written as DNA, the CDR3 is TGCAGTGCTAGCCTGGGACTAGCGGGAGGCGAGCAGTACTTC.

V and J are TRBV12-3 or TRBV12-4 and TRBJ2-6, with 10 bases fitting TRBD1. The J segment lost 4 bases and the V segment lost 9 bases, leaving 12 bases of the junction unmatched. This CDR3 is 17 amino acids long. Here the CDR3 reads CASMDRGELSGANVLTF. The CDR3 coding sequence is TGTGCCAGTATGGACAGGGGGGAACTAAGCGGGGCCAACGTCCTGACTTTC.

The V gene is TRBV7-3, the J gene TRBJ2-5; weak D call: TRBD2 (7 bases). The germline V and J ends were trimmed by 5 bases and 5 bases, with 21 bases remaining between them. Germline-derived CDR1 and CDR2 are SGHTA and FQGTGA. This CDR3 region has 16 residues. The CDR3, as DNA: TGTGCCAGCAGCCAAGGGGGGGGAGCAGGGGTGGAGACCCAGTACTTC. Protein sequence: CASSQGGGAGVETQYF.

This clonotype came up many times. Sequence at one end of the junction differs from germline and may be a read error. The chain links TRBV5-6 to TRBJ1-1; D unresolved. CDR1 and CDR2 from the germline V gene are SGHDT and YYEEEE. This CDR3 comprises 12 residues. CDR3 DNA: TGTGCCAGCAGCTTGGGGAACTCTGAAGCTTTCTTT. This gives the protein CASSLGNSEAFF.

V is TRBV5-8 and J is TRBJ2-2, with 11 bases lining up with TRBD2. Trimming removed 0 bases from V and 6 bases from J; junction bases left unmatched: 7. Germline values: CDR1 SGHTS, CDR2 YDEGEE. CDR3 length: 17 residues. The CDR3 region has the DNA TGTGCCAGCAGCTTGGGTAGCGGGGGGGCCGCGGCCGGGGAGCTGTTTTTT. Protein product: CASSLGSGGAAAGELFF.

This clonotype was seen a handful of times. V usage is TRBV2 and J usage is TRBJ2-5; D remains unclear. Germline lookup yields CDR1 SNHLY and CDR2 FYNNEI. The CDR3 is 14 amino acids. Trimming took 7 bases from V and 2 from J, leaving 14 bases between them. The CDR3 region is CASTASSVQETQYF. CDR3 nucleotides: TGTGCCAGCACGGCTTCGTCCGTTCAAGAGACCCAGTACTTC.

This clonotype was detected many times. The genes are TRBV29-1 and TRBJ1-2; D gene unclear. The germline V and J ends were trimmed by 6 bases and 3 bases, with 11 bases remaining between them. Germline V gene lookup returns CDR1 SQVTM and CDR2 ANQGSEA. This CDR3 comprises 12 residues. The CDR3 DNA sequence: TGCAGCGTCGGGCAAGATGACTATGGCTACACCTTC. This translates into CSVGQDDYGYTF.

The rearrangement links TRBV19 to TRBJ2-7; a possible D gene is TRBD1 (5 bases). Germline lookup yields CDR1 LNHDA and CDR2 SQIVND (reference sequence). V gave up 7 bases and J gave up 9 bases, with 22 bases separating them. The CDR3 is made up of 14 amino acids. CDR3 DNA: TGTGCCAGTAAAGCAGGGCGCGGTCCAGATACGCAGTACTTC. Amino acids: CASKAGRGPDTQYF. Combining the CDR3 with reference TRBV19 and TRBJ2-7 gives the whole variable domain DGGITQSPKYLFRKEGQNVTLSCEQNLNHDAMYWYRQDPGQGLRLIYYSQIVNDFQKGDIAEGYSVSREKKESFPLTVTSAQKNPTAFYLCASKAGRGPDTQYFGPGTRLTVT.

This chain joins TRBV19 and TRBJ1-2; TRBD1 matches at 7 bases. The trim removed 6 bases at V and 8 bases at J, leaving 3 bases unmatched. CDR3 size: 11 residues. Germline values: CDR1 LNHDA, CDR2 SQIVND (reference sequence). The CDR3 reads CASRPGQGYTF. CDR3 in DNA: TGTGCCAGTAGGCCGGGACAGGGCTACACCTTC.

This clonotype was recorded at least ten times. The chain employs TRBV7-9 and TRBJ2-7, with D hard to call. The V and J ends lost 7 bases and 1 base respectively, with 11 bases between them. Looked up from germline, CDR1 is SEHNR and CDR2 is FQNEAQ (reference sequence). There are 13 residues in the CDR3. The CDR3 sequence: CASTSDGSYEQYF. In nucleotides, the CDR3 is TGTGCCAGCACCTCGGACGGTTCCTACGAGCAGTACTTC.

In this sample, this clonotype turned up a few times. J is TRBJ2-2 and V is TRBV5-1; 8 positions match TRBD1. The J segment lost 2 bases and the V segment lost 6 bases, leaving 6 bases of the junction unmatched. The CDR3 length is 15 residues. The germline CDR1 and CDR2 sequences are SGHRS and YFSETQ. The CDR3 DNA follows: TGCGCCAGCAAATGGGGACAGGCAAACACCGGGGAGCTGTTTTTT. It codes for CASKWGQANTGELFF.

The rearrangement links TRBV6-5 to TRBJ1-1; 7 bases align to TRBD1. Germline CDR1 and CDR2: MNHEY and SVGAGI. V lost 6 bases to trimming and J lost 7 bases; unmatched junction nucleotides: 2. This CDR3 spans 11 amino acids. CDR3 in DNA: TGTGCCAGCAGAGGACAGGATGAAGCTTTCTTT. Its protein is CASRGQDEAFF.

V is TRBV6-6 and J is TRBJ2-2, with TRBD1 identical over 8 bases. This CDR3 is 15 amino acids long. Germline assignment: CDR1 MNHNY and CDR2 SVGAGI (reference sequence). Losses at the gene ends were 7 bases for V and 1 base for J; bases not matched to a gene: 5. The CDR3 DNA reads as TGTGCCAGCACCAGGGGACAGGTGAACACCGGGGAGCTGTTTTTT. Translation: CASTRGQVNTGELFF.

Only a few counts were recorded for this clonotype. The genes are TRBV7-6 and TRBJ1-2; tentatively, D is TRBD1 (5 bases). CDR1 and CDR2 (germline): SGHVS, FNYEAQ. CDR3 length: 15 residues. Trimming stripped 5 bases from V and 5 bases from J, with 18 bases between. The CDR3 DNA sequence: TGTGCCAGCAGCCAAACAACTGGGGCGGAGTATGGCTACACCTTC. It encodes CASSQTTGAEYGYTF.

About this clonotype itself: A much more abundant neighbour one base away suggests this may be a read error. The chain joins TRBV2 to TRBJ2-2, with TRBD2 as a possible D gene (6 bases). CDR3 size: 14 residues. The germline V gene encodes CDR1 SNHLY and CDR2 FYNNEI. The CDR3 sequence: CPSKGRTGTGELFF. DNA of the CDR3: TGTCCCAGCAAGGGGAGGACGGGCACCGGGGAGCTGTTTTTT.

This clonotype showed up many times. At one end the junction does not follow the germline gene, possibly because of a read error. The CDR3 protein is CASSLDRANTEAFF. The CDR3 DNA sequence: TGCGCCAGCAGTTTGGACAGGGCGAACACTGAAGCTTTCTTT. The chain is built from TRBV7-8 and TRBJ1-1, with 8 bases fitting TRBD1. This CDR3 spans 14 amino acids. The V gene's germline CDR1 is SGHVS and CDR2 FQNEAQ.

The chain is built from TRBV29-1 and TRBJ2-7; D possibly corresponds to TRBD2 (5 bases). CDR3 length: 13 amino acids. V was pared by 8 bases and J by 0 bases, with 14 bases between. Germline values: CDR1 SQVTM, CDR2 ANQGSEA. The CDR3 sequence: CSLEAIFSYEQYF. CDR3 sequence (DNA): TGCAGCTTGGAGGCGATCTTCTCCTACGAGCAGTACTTC.

The gene calls are TRBV12-3 or TRBV12-4 and TRBJ2-7; 7 positions match TRBD1. The CDR3 has 14 amino acids. The V segment lost 5 bases and the J segment 3 bases; nucleotides outside the gene matches: 7. CDR3 sequence: CASSGDSRSYEQYF. The CDR3 bases are TGTGCCAGCAGTGGGGACAGTCGGAGCTACGAGCAGTACTTC.

The chain combines TRBV7-2 with TRBJ1-1, with 9 nucleotides matching TRBD1. This CDR3 comprises 14 residues. The V and J ends lost 5 bases and 5 bases, in that order; junction bases with no gene match: 6. The germline gives CDR1 SGHTA, CDR2 FQGNSA. This CDR3 is CASSIRQGDTEAFF. The DNA for the CDR3 is TGTGCCAGCAGCATACGACAGGGGGATACTGAAGCTTTCTTT.

The chain uses TRBV20-1 and TRBJ1-2; D is possibly TRBD1 (6 bases). The CDR3 is made up of 11 amino acids. Germline V gene sequence: CDR1 DFQATT, CDR2 SNEGSKA (reference sequence). The CDR3 nucleotides are TGCAGCGTTGTGGGGGCGGTAGGCTACACCTTC. Its protein is CSVVGAVGYTF.

There are many counts of this clonotype. This chain uses TRBV20-1 with TRBJ1-4; no firm D call. The CDR3 loop spans 13 amino acids. The germline CDR1 and CDR2 sequences are DFQATT and SNEGSKA (reference sequence). V lost 6 bases and J lost 4, with 12 bases in between. The chain's CDR3 is CSAWAQYNEKLFF. The CDR3 DNA is TGCAGTGCCTGGGCCCAGTATAATGAAAAACTGTTTTTT.

The chain combines TRBV11-1 with TRBJ1-2; D is unclear. Between the trimmed V and J ends, which lost 4 bases and 2 bases, there was a span of 8 bases. The CDR3 covers 13 residues. Germline-derived CDR1 and CDR2 are SGHAT and FQDESV (reference sequence). CDR3 sequence reads: CASSSRYNYGYTF. The CDR3 DNA is TGTGCCAGCAGCTCAAGGTACAACTATGGCTACACCTTC. The full variable domain, in which reference TRBV11-1 and TRBJ1-2 provide the parts outside the CDR3, is EAEVAQSPRYKITEKSQAVAFWCDPISGHATLYWYRQILGQGPELLVQFQDESVVDDSQLPKDRFSAERLKGVDSTLKIQPAELGDSAMYLCASSSRYNYGYTFGSGTRLTVV.

The rearrangement joins TRBV4-1 to TRBJ2-7; 12 bases agree with TRBD2. Germline lookup yields CDR1 MGHRA and CDR2 YSYEKL. The trim removed 1 base at V and 6 bases at J, leaving 1 base unmatched. The CDR3 is 14 amino acids. The CDR3 sequence: CASSQVLAGGEQYF. The CDR3 DNA reads TGCGCCAGCAGCCAAGTACTAGCGGGGGGCGAGCAGTACTTC.

This clonotype was recorded only once. The rearrangement uses TRBV2 and TRBJ2-5, with D perhaps matching TRBD1 or TRBD2 (5 bases each). Gene TRBJ2-1 matches the end of the DNA better, so the J call may be wrong. The CDR3 has 11 residues. Germline CDR1 reads SNHLY; CDR2 reads FYNNEI. CDR3 sequence: CASSEGVEQFF. In nucleotides, the CDR3 is TGTGCCAGCAGTGAGGGGGTCGAGCAGTTCTTC.

This clonotype was picked up many times. The chain links TRBV29-1 to TRBJ2-7; 11 nucleotides line up with TRBD1. Germline assignment: CDR1 SQVTM and CDR2 ANQGSEA. The V and J ends lost 0 bases and 2 bases, in that order; junction bases with no gene match: 3. This CDR3 has 15 residues. CDR3 DNA: TGCAGCGTTGAAGATCGGGACAGGGGGACCTACGAGCAGTACTTC. Translated, it gives CSVEDRDRGTYEQYF.

This clonotype came up many times. The chain links TRBV9 to TRBJ2-5; D call uncertain. Per germline, CDR1 SGDLS and CDR2 YYNGEE. The CDR3 has 12 amino acids. V was cut by 2 bases and J by 2 bases, with 4 bases left in between. CDR3 protein: CASSVDQETQYF. The CDR3 bases are TGTGCCAGCAGCGTCGATCAAGAGACCCAGTACTTC. The entire variable domain, with the rest obtained from reference TRBV9 and TRBJ2-5, is as follows: DSGVTQTPKHLITATGQRVTLRCSPRSGDLSVYWYQQSLDQGLQFLIQYYNGEERAKGNILERFSAQQFPDLHSELNLSSLELGDSALYFCASSVDQETQYFGPGTRLLVL.

Ten or more counts support this clonotype. The chain carries TRBV7-8 and TRBJ2-6; D is ambiguous. The V end was cut by 0 bases, the J end by 0 bases, with 6 bases between. Germline values: CDR1 SGHVS, CDR2 FQNEAQ. The CDR3 extends over 16 amino acids. The CDR3 reads CASSLAGGSGANVLTF. The CDR3 nucleotides read TGTGCCAGCAGCTTAGCGGGCGGCTCTGGGGCCAACGTCCTGACTTTC. The full variable domain, with the rest looked up from reference TRBV7-8 and TRBJ2-6, is GAGVSQSPRYKVAKRGQDVALRCDPISGHVSLFWYQQALGQGPEFLTYFQNEAQLDKSGLPSDRFFAERPEGSVSTLKIQRTQQEDSAVYLCASSLAGGSGANVLTFGAGSRLTVL.